This T cell receptor (beta chain) was identified during a study of blood T cell repertoires in COVID-19. Study-wide context: The cDNA or gDNA used as material had been derived from T cells, B-cell-depleted T cells, or PBMCs.

Per the germline V gene, CDR1 is ENHRY and CDR2 is SYGVKD. This CDR3 is 14 amino acids long. J lost 6 bases, V lost 0 bases, and 2 bases had no gene match. This clone was observed once. Sequenced by immunoSEQ multiplex PCR; TCRdb stores in-frame clones only, minus some. The table includes roughly 410,000 clones, over 75% detected once. The chain joins TRBV10-3 to TRBJ2-1; 7 bases are shared with TRBD1. The receptor was isolated from a woman aged 55-69 years with COVID-19, enrolled during active disease. Sample: peripheral blood. Here the CDR3 reads CAISESGTVNEQFF. CDR3 in DNA: TGTGCCATCAGTGAGTCTGGGACAGTCAATGAGCAGTTCTTC.